This T cell receptor beta chain originates from a study of control samples from healthy donors and cancer patients. TCRdb's table, derived via immunoSEQ multiplex PCR, lists solely in-frame clones and lacks some. The table lists under 150,000 clones, more than 75% of them singletons. In germline, CDR1 is MNHEY, CDR2 SVGAGI. The CDR3 consists of 14 residues. V lost 2 bases and J 6 bases, leaving 13 bases between the germline ends. Sequencing used blood. The chain carries TRBV6-5 and TRBJ1-1; D unclear. This clonotype was obtained from a middle-aged man in good health. The CDR3 DNA reads as TGTGCCAGCAGTTACCGGCGGGCCTCCTCTGAAGCTTTCTTT. It encodes CASSYRRASSEAFF.